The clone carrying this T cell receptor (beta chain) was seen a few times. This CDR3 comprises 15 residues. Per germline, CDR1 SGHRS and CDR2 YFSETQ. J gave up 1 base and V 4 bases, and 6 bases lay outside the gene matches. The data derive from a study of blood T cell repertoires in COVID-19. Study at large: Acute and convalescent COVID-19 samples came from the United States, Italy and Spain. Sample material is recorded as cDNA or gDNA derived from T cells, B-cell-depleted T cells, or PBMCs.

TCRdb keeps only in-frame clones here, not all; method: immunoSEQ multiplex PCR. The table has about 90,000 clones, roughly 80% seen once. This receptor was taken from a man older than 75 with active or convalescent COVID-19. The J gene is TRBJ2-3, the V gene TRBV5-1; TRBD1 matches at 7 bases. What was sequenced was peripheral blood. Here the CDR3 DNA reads TGCGCCAGCAGCGTCCGACAGGGCCGCACAGATACGCAGTATTTT. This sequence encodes CASSVRQGRTDTQYF.